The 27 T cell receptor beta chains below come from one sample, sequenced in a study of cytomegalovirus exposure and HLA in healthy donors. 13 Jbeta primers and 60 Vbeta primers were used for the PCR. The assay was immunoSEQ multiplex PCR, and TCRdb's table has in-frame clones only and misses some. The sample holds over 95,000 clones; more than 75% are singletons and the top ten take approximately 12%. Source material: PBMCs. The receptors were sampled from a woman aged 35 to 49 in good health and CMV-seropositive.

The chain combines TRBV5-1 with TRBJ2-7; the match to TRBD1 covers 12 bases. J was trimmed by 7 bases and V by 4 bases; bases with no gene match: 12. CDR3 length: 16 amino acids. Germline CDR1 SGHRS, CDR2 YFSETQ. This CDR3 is CASSVAPGQGANEQYF. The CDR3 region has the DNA TGCGCCAGCAGCGTAGCTCCGGGACAGGGGGCAAATGAGCAGTACTTC.

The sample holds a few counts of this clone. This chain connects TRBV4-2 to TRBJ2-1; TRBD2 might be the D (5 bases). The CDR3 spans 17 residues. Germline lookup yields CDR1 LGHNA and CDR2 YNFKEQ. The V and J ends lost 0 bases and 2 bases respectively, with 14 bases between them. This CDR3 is CASSQDSSGLTYNEQFF. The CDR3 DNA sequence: TGTGCCAGCAGCCAAGATTCGAGCGGACTTACCTACAATGAGCAGTTCTTC.

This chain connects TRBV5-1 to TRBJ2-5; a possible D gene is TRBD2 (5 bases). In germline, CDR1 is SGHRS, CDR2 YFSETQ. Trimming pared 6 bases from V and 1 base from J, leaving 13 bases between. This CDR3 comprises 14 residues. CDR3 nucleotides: TGCGCCAGCACCCCGAGCGGCTCCCAAGAGACCCAGTACTTC. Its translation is CASTPSGSQETQYF.

DNA for the CDR3: TGTGCCAGCAGCTTACCGGACTCACCTACAGATACGCAGTATTTT. Protein product: CASSLPDSPTDTQYF. V gene TRBV7-9 combines with J gene TRBJ2-3; tentative D call: TRBD2 (5 bases). Trimming shortened V by 2 bases and J by 3 bases, and 12 bases separated the two germline ends. Germline V gives CDR1 SEHNR, CDR2 FQNEAQ (reference sequence). The length of the CDR3 is 15 residues.

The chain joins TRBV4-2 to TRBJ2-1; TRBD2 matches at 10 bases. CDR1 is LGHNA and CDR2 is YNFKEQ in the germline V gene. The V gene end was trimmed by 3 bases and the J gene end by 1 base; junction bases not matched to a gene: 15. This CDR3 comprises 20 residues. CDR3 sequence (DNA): TGTGCCAGCAGCCACTACAGATATCGGCAGCGGGGGGGATCCTACAATGAGCAGTTCTTC. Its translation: CASSHYRYRQRGGSYNEQFF.

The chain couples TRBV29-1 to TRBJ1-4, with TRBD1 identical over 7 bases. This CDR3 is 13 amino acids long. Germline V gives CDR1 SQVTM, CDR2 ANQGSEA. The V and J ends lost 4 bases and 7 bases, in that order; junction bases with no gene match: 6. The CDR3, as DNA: TGCAGCGTTGCACAGGGGTCAGGTGAAAAACTGTTTTTT. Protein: CSVAQGSGEKLFF. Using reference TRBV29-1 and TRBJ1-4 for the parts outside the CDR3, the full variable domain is SAVISQKPSRDICQRGTSLTIQCQVDSQVTMMFWYRQQPGQSLTLIATANQGSEATYESGFVIDKFPISRPNLTFSTLTVSNMSPEDSSIYLCSVAQGSGEKLFFGSGTQLSVL.

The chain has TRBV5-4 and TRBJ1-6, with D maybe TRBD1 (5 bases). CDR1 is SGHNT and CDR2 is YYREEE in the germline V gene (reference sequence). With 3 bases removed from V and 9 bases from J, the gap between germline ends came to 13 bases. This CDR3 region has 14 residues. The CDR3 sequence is CASSWGDPSSPLHF. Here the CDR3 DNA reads TGTGCCAGCAGCTGGGGGGACCCGAGTTCACCCCTCCACTTT.

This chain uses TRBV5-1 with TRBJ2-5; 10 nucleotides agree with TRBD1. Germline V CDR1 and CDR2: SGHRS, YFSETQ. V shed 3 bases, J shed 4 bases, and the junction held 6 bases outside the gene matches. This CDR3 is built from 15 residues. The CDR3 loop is CASSSRTGGPETQYF. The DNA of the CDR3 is TGCGCCAGCAGCTCCCGGACAGGGGGTCCAGAGACCCAGTACTTC.

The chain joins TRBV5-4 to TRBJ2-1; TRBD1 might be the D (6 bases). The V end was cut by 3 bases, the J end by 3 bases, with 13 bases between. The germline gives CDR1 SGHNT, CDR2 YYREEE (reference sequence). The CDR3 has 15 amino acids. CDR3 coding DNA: TGTGCCAGCAGCTCGGGCTCAGGGGACTACAATGAGCAGTTCTTC. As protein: CASSSGSGDYNEQFF.

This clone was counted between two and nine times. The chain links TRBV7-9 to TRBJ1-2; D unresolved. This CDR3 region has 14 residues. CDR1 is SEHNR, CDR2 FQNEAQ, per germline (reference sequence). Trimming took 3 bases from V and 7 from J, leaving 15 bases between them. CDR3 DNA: TGTGCCAGCAGCTTTGAGGGAGCTGGAACTGGCTACACCTTC. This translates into CASSFEGAGTGYTF.

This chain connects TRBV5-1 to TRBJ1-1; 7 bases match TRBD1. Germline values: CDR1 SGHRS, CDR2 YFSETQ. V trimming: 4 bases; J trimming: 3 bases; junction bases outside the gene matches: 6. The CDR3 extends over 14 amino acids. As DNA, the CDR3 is TGCGCCAGCAGCAACAGGGGTAGCGACACTGAAGCTTTCTTT. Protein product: CASSNRGSDTEAFF.

CDR3 amino acids: CASSGGRGGYNEQFF. DNA for the CDR3: TGTGCCAGCAGTGGGGGGCGGGGGGGCTACAATGAGCAGTTCTTC. The rearrangement uses TRBV2 and TRBJ2-1, with 9 bases lining up with TRBD2. This CDR3 has 15 residues. V shed 4 bases and J 3 bases; nucleotides not matched to a gene: 4. CDR1 and CDR2 (germline): SNHLY, FYNNEI.

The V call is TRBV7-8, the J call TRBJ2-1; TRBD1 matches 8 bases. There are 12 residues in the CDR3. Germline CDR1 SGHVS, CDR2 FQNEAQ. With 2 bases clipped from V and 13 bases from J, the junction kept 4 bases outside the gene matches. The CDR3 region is CASSLQGAEQFF. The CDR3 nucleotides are TGTGCCAGCAGCTTACAGGGGGCCGAACAGTTCTTC.

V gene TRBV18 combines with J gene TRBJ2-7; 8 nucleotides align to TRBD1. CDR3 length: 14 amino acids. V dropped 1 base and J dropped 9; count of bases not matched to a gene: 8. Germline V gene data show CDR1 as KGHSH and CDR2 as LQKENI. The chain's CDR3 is CASSPQLTGERQYF. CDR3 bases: TGTGCCAGCTCACCACAGCTGACAGGGGAAAGGCAGTACTTC.

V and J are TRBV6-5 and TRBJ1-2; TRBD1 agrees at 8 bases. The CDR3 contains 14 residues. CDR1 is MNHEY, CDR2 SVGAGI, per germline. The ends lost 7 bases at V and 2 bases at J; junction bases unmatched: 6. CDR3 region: CASTTSGGNYGYTF. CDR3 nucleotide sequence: TGTGCCAGCACCACATCAGGGGGCAACTATGGCTACACCTTC.

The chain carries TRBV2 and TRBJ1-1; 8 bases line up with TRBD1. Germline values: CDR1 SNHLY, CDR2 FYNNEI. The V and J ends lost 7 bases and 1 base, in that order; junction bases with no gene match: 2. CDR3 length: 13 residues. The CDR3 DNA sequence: TGTGCCAGCAATGGACAGGGGAACACTGAAGCTTTCTTT. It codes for CASNGQGNTEAFF. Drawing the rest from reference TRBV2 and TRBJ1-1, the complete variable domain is EPEVTQTPSHQVTQMGQEVILRCVPISNHLYFYWYRQILGQKVEFLVSFYNNEISEKSEIFDDQFSVERPDGSNFTLKIRSTKLEDSAMYFCASNGQGNTEAFFGQGTRLTVV.

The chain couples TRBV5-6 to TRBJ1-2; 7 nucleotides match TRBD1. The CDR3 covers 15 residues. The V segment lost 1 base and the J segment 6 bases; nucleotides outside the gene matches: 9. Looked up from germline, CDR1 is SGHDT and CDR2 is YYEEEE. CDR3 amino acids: CASSLRGQWSHGYTF. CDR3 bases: TGTGCCAGCAGCTTGAGGGGACAGTGGAGCCATGGCTACACCTTC.

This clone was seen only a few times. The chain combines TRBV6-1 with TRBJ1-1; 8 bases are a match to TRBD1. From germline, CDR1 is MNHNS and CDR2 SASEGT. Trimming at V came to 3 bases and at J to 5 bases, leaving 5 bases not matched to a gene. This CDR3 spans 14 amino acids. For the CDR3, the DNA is TGTGCCAGCAGTGATAGGACAGGGAGGACTGAAGCTTTCTTT. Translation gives CASSDRTGRTEAFF.

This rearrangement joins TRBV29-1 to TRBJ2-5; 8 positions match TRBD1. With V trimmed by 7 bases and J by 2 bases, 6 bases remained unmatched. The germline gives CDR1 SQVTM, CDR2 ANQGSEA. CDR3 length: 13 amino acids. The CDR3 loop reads CSAKGQAQETQYF. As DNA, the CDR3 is TGCAGCGCCAAGGGACAGGCACAAGAGACCCAGTACTTC.

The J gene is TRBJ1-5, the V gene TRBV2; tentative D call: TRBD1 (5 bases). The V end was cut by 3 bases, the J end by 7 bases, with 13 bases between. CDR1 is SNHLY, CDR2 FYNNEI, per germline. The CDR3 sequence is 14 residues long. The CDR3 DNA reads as TGTGCCAGCAGTGAGGGGCTGGTAGGACAGCCCCAGCATTTT. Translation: CASSEGLVGQPQHF.

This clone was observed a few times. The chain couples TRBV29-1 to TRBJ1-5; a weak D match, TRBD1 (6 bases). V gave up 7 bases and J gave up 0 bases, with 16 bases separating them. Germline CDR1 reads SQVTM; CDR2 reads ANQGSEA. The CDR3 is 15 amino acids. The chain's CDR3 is CSASDSSNSNQPQHF. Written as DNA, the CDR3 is TGCAGCGCTTCGGACAGCTCCAATAGCAATCAGCCCCAGCATTTT.

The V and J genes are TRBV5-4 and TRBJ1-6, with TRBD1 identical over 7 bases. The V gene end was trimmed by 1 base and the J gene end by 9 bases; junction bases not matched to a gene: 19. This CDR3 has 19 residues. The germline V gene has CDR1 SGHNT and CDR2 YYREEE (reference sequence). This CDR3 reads CASSLWGRTGTIEGSPLHF. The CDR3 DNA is TGTGCCAGCAGCTTGTGGGGCCGGACAGGAACTATTGAGGGTTCACCCCTCCACTTT.

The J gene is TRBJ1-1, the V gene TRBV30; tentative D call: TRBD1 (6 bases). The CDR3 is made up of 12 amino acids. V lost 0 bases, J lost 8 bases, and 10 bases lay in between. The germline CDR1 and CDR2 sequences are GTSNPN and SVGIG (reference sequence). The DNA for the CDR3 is TGTGCCTGGAGTGTGACAGGCCACGAAGCTTTCTTT. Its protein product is CAWSVTGHEAFF.

The CDR3 loop reads CASSSQGKGSYEQYF. The CDR3 DNA is TGTGCCAGCAGTTCACAGGGGAAAGGCTCCTACGAGCAGTACTTC. The rearrangement joins TRBV28 to TRBJ2-7; 7 bases align to TRBD1. Germline V gives CDR1 MDHEN, CDR2 SYDVKM. The CDR3 sequence is 15 residues long. The junction had 6 bases not matched to a gene; V was cut back by 4 bases and J by 0 bases.

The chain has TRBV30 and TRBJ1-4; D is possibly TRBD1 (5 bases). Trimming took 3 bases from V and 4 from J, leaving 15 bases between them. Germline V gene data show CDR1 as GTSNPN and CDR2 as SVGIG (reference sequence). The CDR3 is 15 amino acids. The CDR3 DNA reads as TGTGCCTGGAGGCCAGGGAGGGCTTATAATGAAAAACTGTTTTTT. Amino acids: CAWRPGRAYNEKLFF.

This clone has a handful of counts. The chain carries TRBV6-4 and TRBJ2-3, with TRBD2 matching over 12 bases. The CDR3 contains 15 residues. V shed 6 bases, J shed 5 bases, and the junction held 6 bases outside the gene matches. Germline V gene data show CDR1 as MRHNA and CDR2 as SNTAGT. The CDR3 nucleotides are TGTGCCAGCAGCGAGACTAGCGGGGGTCGAGATACGCAGTATTTT. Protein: CASSETSGGRDTQYF.

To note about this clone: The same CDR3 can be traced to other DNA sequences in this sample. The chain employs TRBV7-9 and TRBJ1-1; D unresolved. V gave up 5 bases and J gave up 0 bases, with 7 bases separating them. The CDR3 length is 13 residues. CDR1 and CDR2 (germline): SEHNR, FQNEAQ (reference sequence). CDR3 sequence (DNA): TGTGCCAGCAGCCTAGACATGAACACTGAAGCTTTCTTT. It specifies CASSLDMNTEAFF.